This T cell receptor beta chain derives from a study of molecular identifiers for immune sequencing clone quantification. Whole-study context: Naive CD8 RNA (roughly 20,000 or 100,000 cells) was divided into five aliquots, with four sequenced.

Germline lookup yields CDR1 SGHVS and CDR2 FNYEAQ. This CDR3 is 13 amino acids long. V trimming: 9 bases; J trimming: 4 bases; junction bases outside the gene matches: 7. TCRdb re-derived calls from the PCR reads in MiXCR, one entry per CDR3 protein. The repertoire holds about 40,000 distinct CDR3 sequences, with less than 20% as singletons. Naive CD8 T cells were sorted as CD8+CD4-CCR7+CD45RA+. The chain joins TRBV7-6 to TRBJ2-7; 9 bases fit TRBD1. The sample comprised naive CD8+ T cells from blood, with Jurkat cell RNA spiked in. Subset denoted: FACS-sorted CD8+CD4-CCR7+CD45RA+ naive T cells. The sequence derives from a human donor in good health. Some libraries in this study had Jurkat cell RNA spiked in. In nucleotides, the CDR3 is TGTGCCAGTTCGACAGGGGGGACGTACGAGCAGTACTTC. Translated: CASSTGGTYEQYF.